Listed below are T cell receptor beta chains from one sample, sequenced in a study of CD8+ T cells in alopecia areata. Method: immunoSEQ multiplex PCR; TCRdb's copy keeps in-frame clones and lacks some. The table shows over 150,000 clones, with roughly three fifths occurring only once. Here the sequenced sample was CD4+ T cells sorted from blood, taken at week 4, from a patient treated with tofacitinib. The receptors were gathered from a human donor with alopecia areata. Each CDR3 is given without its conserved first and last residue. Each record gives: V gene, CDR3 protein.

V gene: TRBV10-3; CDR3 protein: AISERNYQGETQY
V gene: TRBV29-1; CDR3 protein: SSSGGEYTQY
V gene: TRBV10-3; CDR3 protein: ASGDRGPGYT
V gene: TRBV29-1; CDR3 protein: SVEGTGGRETQY
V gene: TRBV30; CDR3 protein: AWSRGRSDTGELF
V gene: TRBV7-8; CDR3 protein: ASTPGERFTDTQY
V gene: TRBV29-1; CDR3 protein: SVEGAEGDTQY
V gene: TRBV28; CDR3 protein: ASTTMTGPNQPQH
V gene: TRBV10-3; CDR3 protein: AISAGGGDEKLF
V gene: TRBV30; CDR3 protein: AWSARTEAF
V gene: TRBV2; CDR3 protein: ASRKLGATEAF
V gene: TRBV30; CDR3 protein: AWSATWEQY
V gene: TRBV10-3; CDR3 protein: AISTGQIQY
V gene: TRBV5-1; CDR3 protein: ASSLEGRGHRNTEAF
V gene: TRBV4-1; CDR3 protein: ASSVRAEENYEQY
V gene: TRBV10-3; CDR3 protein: AIDRGLNTEAF
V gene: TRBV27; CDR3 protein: ASSETGGETQY
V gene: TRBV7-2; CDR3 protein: ASSLGGDRGETQY
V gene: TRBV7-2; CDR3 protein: ASSLVRNNVNGYT
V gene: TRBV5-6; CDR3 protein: ASSLKKGTGVRETQY
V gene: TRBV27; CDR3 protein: ASRTTLTFTEAF
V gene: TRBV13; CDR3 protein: ASSLELAGPNTGELF
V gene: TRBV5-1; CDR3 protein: ASSRGAGGTDTQY
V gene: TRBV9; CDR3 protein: ASSVAPRSDEQF
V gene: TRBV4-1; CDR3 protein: ASSQDGGDNQETQY
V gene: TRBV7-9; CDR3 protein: ASGAGENSPLH
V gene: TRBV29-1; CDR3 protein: SVEVSGSKYEQY
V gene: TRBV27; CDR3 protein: ASSLIYADYEKLF
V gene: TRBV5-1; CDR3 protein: ASSSGGGNTEAF
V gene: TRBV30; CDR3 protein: AWNTGAFLEAF
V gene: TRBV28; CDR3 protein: ASRTTGDSYGYT
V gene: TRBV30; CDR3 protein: ARDGGTDTQY
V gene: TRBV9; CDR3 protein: ASTPGGRVSYNEQF
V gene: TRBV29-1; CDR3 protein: SVVGTSGPYEQY
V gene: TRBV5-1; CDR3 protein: ASSAAETQY
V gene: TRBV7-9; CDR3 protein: ASSSGLQGAGGYT
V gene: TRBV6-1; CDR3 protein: ASSDLIEPQH
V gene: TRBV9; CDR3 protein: ASSPLGTSGGYT
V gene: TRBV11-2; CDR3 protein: ASSLGYNEQF
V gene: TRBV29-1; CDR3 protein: SVEDRTGGRTDTQY
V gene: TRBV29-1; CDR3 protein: SATPGTASSYEQY
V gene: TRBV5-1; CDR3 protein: ASSLSGEVYEQY
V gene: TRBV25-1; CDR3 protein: ASSYTGNQPQH
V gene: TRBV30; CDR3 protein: ALRDRATDTQY
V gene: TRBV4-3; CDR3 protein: ASSQDSASYSSSTDTQY
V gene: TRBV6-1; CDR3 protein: ASNQAFGSYEQY
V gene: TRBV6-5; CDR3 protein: ASSYLGGNIQY
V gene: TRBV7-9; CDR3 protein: ASSFTLGGGEKLF
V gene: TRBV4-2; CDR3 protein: ASSQGSGTGGFSNQPQH
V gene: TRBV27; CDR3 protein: ASSPGTGETQY